The 17 T cell receptor beta chains listed next were all sequenced from one sample in a study of shared clonotypes between healthy human individuals. Some clones are missing from TCRdb's copy, which holds only in-frame ones; the method was immunoSEQ multiplex PCR. Found here are roughly 1,600,000 clones, approximately 98.5% of them singletons; the top ten hold roughly 0.35%. Sequenced input: naive CD4+ T cells sorted from blood. Subset in this sample: CD45RA+ positively selected. The source is a man in his thirties or forties in good health.

The genes are TRBV10-3 and TRBJ1-1, with TRBD1 matching over 7 bases. The ends lost 0 bases at V and 1 base at J; junction bases unmatched: 5. Germline CDR1 and CDR2: ENHRY and SYGVKD. There are 16 residues in the CDR3. The DNA of the CDR3 is TGTGCCATCAGTGAGTCGACAGGGTGGTCGAACACTGAAGCTTTCTTT. It specifies CAISESTGWSNTEAFF.

V is TRBV10-2 and J is TRBJ2-4; TRBD2 agrees at 11 bases. The J segment lost 4 bases and the V segment lost 8 bases, leaving 16 bases of the junction unmatched. This CDR3 region has 18 residues. CDR1 and CDR2 from the germline V gene are WSHSY and SAAADI. CDR3 bases: TGCGCCAGCGGAACTAGCGGGAGACTAAGTTGGTCAAAAAACATTCAGTACTTC. The encoded protein is CASGTSGRLSWSKNIQYF.

The rearrangement joins TRBV9 to TRBJ2-5; the D gene is possibly TRBD1 (6 bases). The CDR3 runs to 14 residues. The ends were cut back, 2 bases at V and 2 bases at J, with 10 bases in the middle. Germline CDR1 and CDR2: SGDLS and YYNGEE. CDR3 protein: CASSVRQEQETQYF. DNA of the CDR3: TGTGCCAGCAGCGTGCGACAGGAACAAGAGACCCAGTACTTC.

Remarks on this clone: Other DNA sequences from this sample encode an identical CDR3 as well. J is TRBJ2-2 and V is TRBV2; perhaps TRBD1 as D (6 bases). The germline V gene has CDR1 SNHLY and CDR2 FYNNEI. Trimming cost V 6 bases and J 0 bases, with 8 bases left between them. CDR3 length: 14 amino acids. CDR3 nucleotide sequence: TGTGCCAGCAGACAGGGAGCGAACACCGGGGAGCTGTTTTTT. Translation: CASRQGANTGELFF.

V gene TRBV2 combines with J gene TRBJ2-2, with 10 bases that match TRBD1. The V and J ends lost 7 bases and 4 bases, in that order; junction bases with no gene match: 6. CDR3 length: 15 amino acids. The germline CDR1 and CDR2 sequences are SNHLY and FYNNEI. Here the CDR3 DNA reads TGTGCCAGCACACGGGACAGGGGATTCACCGGGGAGCTGTTTTTT. It codes for CASTRDRGFTGELFF.

The CDR3 spells CATSEAGVNYNEQFF. The CDR3 region has the DNA TGTGCCACCAGCGAGGCGGGAGTAAATTACAATGAGCAGTTCTTC. The genes are TRBV15 and TRBJ2-1, with TRBD2 matching 7 bases. The CDR3 contains 15 residues. The ends lost 5 bases at V and 4 bases at J; junction bases unmatched: 8. Germline V lookup: CDR1 LNHNV, CDR2 YYDKDF (reference sequence).

This sequence joins TRBV7-8 and TRBJ2-1, with 11 bases identical to TRBD2. In germline, CDR1 is SGHVS, CDR2 FQNEAQ. The CDR3 consists of 13 residues. V gave up 7 bases and J gave up 8 bases; unmatched junction bases: 4. CDR3 nucleotides: TGTGCCAGCACACTAGCGGGAGCTTATGAGCAGTTCTTC. Amino acids: CASTLAGAYEQFF.

This clone appeared once. The V gene is TRBV6-5, the J gene TRBJ2-5; the match to TRBD2 covers 7 bases. Germline CDR1 reads MNHEY; CDR2 reads SVGAGI. After removal of 7 bases from V and 5 bases from J, the junction contained 7 bases not matched to a gene. There are 13 residues in the CDR3. CDR3 DNA sequence: TGTGCCAGCATGGGGGGGAGAAGCGAGACCCAGTACTTC. It codes for CASMGGRSETQYF.

This rearrangement joins TRBV28 to TRBJ2-1; TRBD1 aligns across 7 bases. Losses at the gene ends were 7 bases for V and 7 bases for J; bases not matched to a gene: 10. The length of the CDR3 is 14 residues. Germline V lookup: CDR1 MDHEN, CDR2 SYDVKM. CDR3 nucleotides: TGTGCCAGCATCCTCCGAGACAGGGAGAATGAGCAGTTCTTC. Protein sequence: CASILRDRENEQFF.

This clone was observed once. The rearrangement links TRBV11-2 to TRBJ2-1, with D unclear. The germline gives CDR1 SGHAT, CDR2 FQNNGV. V was pared by 5 bases and J by 9 bases, with 11 bases between. CDR3 length equals 12 residues. The CDR3 here is CASSLRQVEQFF. CDR3 sequence (DNA): TGTGCCAGCAGCCTCCGTCAAGTTGAGCAGTTCTTC.

V is TRBV5-1 and J is TRBJ2-5, with 10 nucleotides matching TRBD1. Unmatched junction bases numbered 6, after V lost 6 bases and J lost 4 bases. The CDR3 length is 14 residues. Germline V gives CDR1 SGHRS, CDR2 YFSETQ. This chain's CDR3 is CASNDRGRRETQYF. The CDR3 DNA is TGCGCCAGCAACGACAGGGGGCGGCGAGAGACCCAGTACTTC.

The V gene is TRBV20-1, the J gene TRBJ2-7, with a tentative D call TRBD2 (5 bases). The V end was cut by 6 bases, the J end by 7 bases, with 13 bases between. Germline CDR1 DFQATT, CDR2 SNEGSKA (reference sequence). The CDR3 is 11 residues long. Written as DNA, the CDR3 is TGCAGTGCCGAGCGGCTACCAGAGCAGTACTTC. Its translation: CSAERLPEQYF.

J is TRBJ1-2 and V is TRBV6-6; D not resolved. Trimming stripped 5 bases from V and 8 bases from J, with 6 bases between. The germline gives CDR1 MNHNY, CDR2 SVGAGI (reference sequence). This CDR3 comprises 10 residues. The CDR3 loop reads CASSRAGYTF. Written as DNA, the CDR3 is TGTGCCAGCAGTCGGGCCGGCTACACCTTC.

This chain links TRBV28 with TRBJ2-3, with 8 bases aligning to TRBD2. Losses at the gene ends were 10 bases for V and 2 bases for J; bases not matched to a gene: 8. CDR3 length: 14 residues. Germline loops: CDR1 MDHEN, CDR2 SYDVKM. The CDR3 protein is CATSRSGATDTQYF. For the CDR3, the DNA is TGTGCCACCTCCCGTAGCGGGGCCACAGATACGCAGTATTTT.

This clone has a single count. The rearrangement joins TRBV5-1 to TRBJ2-1, with D perhaps matching TRBD2 (6 bases). Trimming removed 0 bases at V and 0 bases at J, with 10 bases between. The CDR3 runs to 16 residues. CDR1 is SGHRS, CDR2 YFSETQ, per germline. The CDR3: CASSLVPAGSYNEQFF. CDR3 bases: TGCGCCAGCAGCTTGGTACCAGCGGGCTCCTACAATGAGCAGTTCTTC.

The genes are TRBV6-1 and TRBJ2-5; D is ambiguous. CDR3 length equals 15 residues. Germline V gene sequence: CDR1 MNHNS, CDR2 SASEGT. V was clipped by 10 bases and J by 5 bases, with 23 bases between them. CDR3 in amino acids: CAITPRVLFHETQYF. CDR3 nucleotides: TGTGCCATCACACCCCGGGTCCTCTTTCACGAGACCCAGTACTTC.

The J gene is TRBJ2-7, the V gene TRBV10-1; either TRBD1 or TRBD2 may supply D (5 bases each). V was trimmed by 0 bases and J by 5 bases, leaving 11 bases between them. Germline CDR1 and CDR2: WNHNN and SYGVQD (reference sequence). This CDR3 comprises 14 residues. CDR3 nucleotides: TGCGCCAGCAGTGAGTCTTTCCGGGACCACGAGCAGTACTTC. Its protein is CASSESFRDHEQYF.